The 29 T cell receptor beta chains in this list originate from one sample, sequenced in a study of T cells after yellow fever vaccination. TCRdb called the 5' RACE reads again in MiXCR, with one record for every CDR3 protein. Counted here are about 320,000 distinct CDR3 sequences, 3.5% to 4.5% occurring once; the ten biggest clones make up roughly a fifth. The source material was PBMCs, sampled 15 days after the yellow fever booster vaccination. All receptors come from a man aged 18 to 30 who received the YFV17D yellow fever vaccine.

There are many counts of this clonotype. This chain joins TRBV30 and TRBJ2-5, with TRBD2 matching over 7 bases. Germline V lookup: CDR1 GTSNPN, CDR2 SVGIG (reference sequence). The junction had 8 bases not matched to a gene; V was cut back by 2 bases and J by 2 bases. The CDR3 has 15 residues. As DNA, the CDR3 is TGTGCCTGGAGTTCGCAGTCGGGGGGACAAGAGACCCAGTACTTC. Translation: CAWSSQSGGQETQYF.

The chain recombines TRBV6-2 or TRBV6-3 with TRBJ2-3, with unresolved D. Germline loops: CDR1 MNHEY, CDR2 SVGEGT. This CDR3 is 15 amino acids long. V was trimmed by 7 bases and J by 5 bases, leaving 19 bases between them. CDR3 DNA: TGTGCCAGCACCCCCGCCGGTCGACCCGGAGATACGCAGTATTTT. This encodes CASTPAGRPGDTQYF.

J is TRBJ1-1 and V is TRBV19, with D perhaps matching TRBD1 (6 bases). Germline assignment: CDR1 LNHDA and CDR2 SQIVND (reference sequence). V lost 7 bases to trimming and J lost 9 bases, with 18 bases between them. The CDR3 spans 13 residues. The chain's CDR3 is CASTVGTPVQAFF. DNA of the CDR3: TGTGCCAGTACGGTCGGGACACCTGTCCAAGCTTTCTTT. The full variable domain, in which reference TRBV19 and TRBJ1-1 provide the parts outside the CDR3, is DGGITQSPKYLFRKEGQNVTLSCEQNLNHDAMYWYRQDPGQGLRLIYYSQIVNDFQKGDIAEGYSVSREKKESFPLTVTSAQKNPTAFYLCASTVGTPVQAFFGQGTRLTVV.

At least ten counts were recorded for this clonotype. The V call is TRBV4-3, the J call TRBJ2-5; D not resolved. Per germline, CDR1 LGHNA and CDR2 YSLEER. V was pared by 0 bases and J by 5 bases, with 13 bases between. The CDR3 is made up of 15 amino acids. The CDR3 bases are TGCGCCAGCAGCCAAGATTGGGCGGCCCCGGAGACCCAGTACTTC. Encoded protein: CASSQDWAAPETQYF.

The CDR3 DNA reads TGTGCCAGCTGGGTCGGGGCCAACGTCCTGACTTTC. This translates into CASWVGANVLTF. The chain links TRBV7-2 to TRBJ2-6; D unclear. V was clipped by 8 bases and J by 4 bases, with 6 bases between them. Germline V gene sequence: CDR1 SGHTA, CDR2 FQGNSA. The CDR3 is 12 amino acids.

J is TRBJ2-7 and V is TRBV6-5; D perhaps matches TRBD1 (6 bases). The CDR3 runs 15 residues. Deletions cut 2 bases from V and 4 bases from J, with 15 bases between. Germline CDR1 reads MNHEY; CDR2 reads SVGAGI. The CDR3 nucleotides read TGTGCCAGCAGTTACGGGCAGGGGTTACTGTACGAGCAGTACTTC. Its translation: CASSYGQGLLYEQYF.

This clonotype came up a few times. The chain joins TRBV7-2 to TRBJ2-5, with 7 bases aligning to TRBD1. The CDR3 is made up of 14 amino acids. V gave up 6 bases and J gave up 7 bases; unmatched junction bases: 11. In germline, CDR1 is SGHTA, CDR2 FQGNSA. The CDR3 coding sequence is TGTGCCAGCAGTTCCGCTGGGACAGTCGGGACCCAGTACTTC. Protein: CASSSAGTVGTQYF.

The table lists this clonotype with many counts. The genes are TRBV7-2 and TRBJ2-7; TRBD1 aligns across 7 bases. This CDR3 has 14 amino acids. CDR1 and CDR2 (germline): SGHTA, FQGNSA. Unmatched junction bases numbered 5, after V lost 4 bases and J lost 2 bases. The CDR3 sequence: CASSSGQMTYEQYF. The CDR3 region has the DNA TGTGCCAGCAGCTCGGGACAGATGACCTACGAGCAGTACTTC.

This clonotype was recorded at least ten times. The chain combines TRBV12-3 or TRBV12-4 with TRBJ1-4; D is unresolved. V was pared by 5 bases and J by 3 bases, with 13 bases between. This CDR3 spans 15 amino acids. The CDR3 sequence: CASSRSPTANEKLFF. The DNA for the CDR3 is TGTGCCAGCAGTCGAAGCCCGACGGCTAATGAAAAACTGTTTTTT.

In this sample, this clonotype turned up many times. The CDR3 is CSVGGNLVSEQFF. CDR3 bases: TGCAGCGTTGGGGGGAACCTAGTAAGTGAGCAGTTCTTC. This chain connects TRBV29-1 to TRBJ2-1; either TRBD1 or TRBD2 may fit D (5 bases each). V was shortened by 4 bases and J by 9 bases, with 16 bases between the two germline ends. There are 13 residues in the CDR3. CDR1 SQVTM and CDR2 ANQGSEA come from the germline V gene.

This clonotype was counted between two and nine times. The genes are TRBV6-1 and TRBJ1-5; 9 positions agree with TRBD1. Germline V CDR1 and CDR2: MNHNS, SASEGT. The V gene end was trimmed by 6 bases and the J gene end by 7 bases; junction bases not matched to a gene: 10. The CDR3 consists of 15 residues. As DNA, the CDR3 is TGTGCCAGCAGGGCCGGGACAGGGATGGGGCAGCCCCAGCATTTT. This gives the protein CASRAGTGMGQPQHF.

This clonotype was recorded at least ten times. J is TRBJ2-5 and V is TRBV2; the D call may be TRBD1 or TRBD2 (5 bases each). V shed 8 bases and J shed 5 bases, with 15 bases lying between them. This CDR3 has 13 residues. Looked up from germline, CDR1 is SNHLY and CDR2 is FYNNEI. The CDR3 nucleotides are TGTGCCAGCCCCCCACGGGGCGGGGAGACCCAGTACTTC. Protein sequence: CASPPRGGETQYF.

The table lists this clonotype with a few counts. V is TRBV6-6 and J is TRBJ1-4; D is possibly TRBD1 (5 bases). The CDR3 runs 14 residues. V lost 2 bases and J 7 bases, leaving 11 bases between the germline ends. Germline V gene sequence: CDR1 MNHNY, CDR2 SVGAGI (reference sequence). For the CDR3, the DNA is TGTGCCAGCAGTTACCCAGGGCAAGGTGAAAAACTGTTTTTT. Its translation: CASSYPGQGEKLFF.

This clonotype was counted between two and nine times. The V and J genes are TRBV29-1 and TRBJ2-1; D uncertain. The CDR3 has 15 amino acids. V lost 0 bases, J lost 8 bases, and 17 bases lay in between. Germline CDR1 reads SQVTM; CDR2 reads ANQGSEA. CDR3 nucleotides: TGCAGCGTTGAAGAAAAGTTCTCGGGCCGGGATGAGCAGTTCTTC. Amino acid sequence: CSVEEKFSGRDEQFF.

This clonotype showed up just a few times. This chain joins TRBV12-3 or TRBV12-4 and TRBJ1-2; a weak D match, TRBD1 (5 bases). This CDR3 is built from 14 residues. Between the trimmed V and J ends, which lost 5 bases and 3 bases, there was a span of 13 bases. CDR3 coding DNA: TGTGCCAGCAGTCCCCAGGGAGGGGACTATGGCTACACCTTC. Its translation is CASSPQGGDYGYTF.

The sample holds many counts of this clonotype. The CDR3 DNA reads TGCGCCAGCAGCTTGGCTGGGGGAGGGGACATTCAGTACTTC. This gives the protein CASSLAGGGDIQYF. The chain couples TRBV5-1 to TRBJ2-4; TRBD2 agrees at 7 bases. Germline CDR1 reads SGHRS; CDR2 reads YFSETQ. The trim removed 0 bases at V and 8 bases at J, leaving 5 bases unmatched. This CDR3 spans 14 amino acids.

This clonotype was detected only a few times. The V gene is TRBV10-3, the J gene TRBJ2-5, with a tentative D call TRBD1 (6 bases). Looked up from germline, CDR1 is ENHRY and CDR2 is SYGVKD. The CDR3 has 13 residues. V was clipped by 7 bases and J by 5 bases, with 14 bases between them. The CDR3 loop is CAITSGVWETQYF. DNA for the CDR3: TGTGCCATCACCTCAGGGGTGTGGGAGACCCAGTACTTC.

The chain links TRBV6-5 to TRBJ2-7; D unclear. Germline-derived CDR1 and CDR2 are MNHEY and SVGAGI. Trimming left V 7 bases short and J 0 bases short, with 13 bases between. This CDR3 spans 14 amino acids. CDR3 in DNA: TGTGCCAGCACGAATTCCAGGAGCTCCTACGAGCAGTACTTC. It encodes CASTNSRSSYEQYF.

This clonotype was found many times. The chain carries TRBV20-1 and TRBJ2-1, with 8 bases aligning to TRBD2. The V gene end was trimmed by 6 bases and the J gene end by 9 bases; junction bases not matched to a gene: 16. Per the germline V gene, CDR1 is DFQATT and CDR2 is SNEGSKA (reference sequence). The CDR3 loop spans 15 amino acids. The CDR3 DNA reads as TGCAGTGCCGCCTCTAGAACGGGGGGGCATAGTGAGCAGTTCTTC. Translated: CSAASRTGGHSEQFF.

The sample holds many counts of this clonotype. This chain links TRBV6-5 with TRBJ2-2; 10 positions match TRBD1. The CDR3 has 16 amino acids. V trimming: 1 base; J trimming: 4 bases; junction bases outside the gene matches: 3. Germline lookup yields CDR1 MNHEY and CDR2 SVGAGI. The chain's CDR3 is CASSYFWTGGTGELFF. For the CDR3, the DNA is TGTGCCAGCAGTTACTTTTGGACAGGGGGCACCGGGGAGCTGTTTTTT.

This clonotype was detected ten times or more. The rearrangement links TRBV5-1 to TRBJ2-3, with D perhaps TRBD2 (6 bases). Germline-derived CDR1 and CDR2 are SGHRS and YFSETQ. The length of the CDR3 is 15 residues. The V end was cut by 2 bases, the J end by 1 base, with 11 bases between. The CDR3 sequence: CASSFGPSGTDTQYF. The CDR3 DNA reads TGCGCCAGCAGCTTCGGGCCTAGCGGCACAGATACGCAGTATTTT.

This clonotype turned up a few times. The gene calls are TRBV7-2 and TRBJ2-7; the D is unclear. The CDR3 sequence is 13 residues long. Trimming pared 2 bases from V and 3 bases from J, leaving 8 bases between. Per the germline V gene, CDR1 is SGHTA and CDR2 is FQGNSA. The CDR3 DNA sequence: TGTGCCAGCAGCTTACCTTCTTACTACGAGCAGTACTTC. As protein: CASSLPSYYEQYF.

This chain links TRBV30 with TRBJ1-5, with 7 bases that match TRBD1. V dropped 2 bases and J dropped 3; count of bases not matched to a gene: 7. The CDR3 has 15 amino acids. Germline-derived CDR1 and CDR2 are GTSNPN and SVGIG (reference sequence). As DNA, the CDR3 is TGTGCCTGGAGTTCAGGGGGAGACTTCAATCAGCCCCAGCATTTT. It is translated as CAWSSGGDFNQPQHF. Full variable domain (rest looked up from reference TRBV30 and TRBJ1-5): SQTIHQWPATLVQPVGSPLSLECTVEGTSNPNLYWYRQAAGRGLQLLFYSVGIGQISSEVPQNLSASRPQDRQFILSSKKLLLSDSGFYLCAWSSGGDFNQPQHFGDGTRLSIL.

This clonotype has a handful of counts. The chain carries TRBV7-2 and TRBJ2-2; 7 nucleotides agree with TRBD1. The CDR3 is 15 amino acids. J gave up 2 bases and V 6 bases, and 6 bases lay outside the gene matches. CDR1 SGHTA and CDR2 FQGNSA come from the germline V gene. The CDR3 bases are TGTGCCAGCAGTTTCCGGGACAGAAACACCGGGGAGCTGTTTTTT. Protein sequence: CASSFRDRNTGELFF.

This clonotype was seen ten or more times. The V and J genes are TRBV7-2 and TRBJ2-1, with TRBD1 matching 9 bases. Looked up from germline, CDR1 is SGHTA and CDR2 is FQGNSA. V shed 1 base, J shed 7 bases, and the junction held 5 bases outside the gene matches. This CDR3 has 15 residues. The CDR3 sequence: CASSLVTGGENEQFF. The DNA of the CDR3 is TGTGCCAGCAGCTTAGTTACAGGGGGCGAGAATGAGCAGTTCTTC.

This clonotype occurred many times. The V gene is TRBV2, the J gene TRBJ2-7; perhaps D is TRBD1 or TRBD2 (5 bases each). The V and J ends lost 3 bases and 0 bases respectively, with 15 bases between them. Germline values: CDR1 SNHLY, CDR2 FYNNEI. CDR3 length equals 16 residues. Here the CDR3 DNA reads TGTGCCAGCAGTGAGGGGGTAAGCGTCCGCTCCTACGAGCAGTACTTC. Translated: CASSEGVSVRSYEQYF. Filled out from reference TRBV2 and TRBJ2-7, the complete variable domain reads EPEVTQTPSHQVTQMGQEVILRCVPISNHLYFYWYRQILGQKVEFLVSFYNNEISEKSEIFDDQFSVERPDGSNFTLKIRSTKLEDSAMYFCASSEGVSVRSYEQYFGPGTRLTVT.

This clonotype was counted only a few times. The V and J genes are TRBV30 and TRBJ2-2, with TRBD1 matching 9 bases. Germline CDR1 and CDR2: GTSNPN and SVGIG (reference sequence). V shed 0 bases and J 6 bases; nucleotides not matched to a gene: 8. CDR3 length: 16 residues. CDR3 protein: CAWSVSGRDRAGELFF. CDR3 coding DNA: TGTGCCTGGAGTGTATCTGGGAGGGACAGGGCCGGGGAGCTGTTTTTT.

This clonotype was counted many times. The gene calls are TRBV4-1 and TRBJ2-4, with D possibly TRBD2 on 5 matching bases. The CDR3 consists of 15 residues. The V gene lost 1 base and the J gene lost 6 bases, with 13 bases spanning the gap. Germline assignment: CDR1 MGHRA and CDR2 YSYEKL. The CDR3 DNA follows: TGCGCCAGCAGCCAAGGTTCCGGGGATCGAAACATTCAGTACTTC. It translates to CASSQGSGDRNIQYF.

The rearrangement uses TRBV29-1 and TRBJ2-5, with 7 bases aligning to TRBD1. The CDR3 covers 12 residues. Germline V gene lookup returns CDR1 SQVTM and CDR2 ANQGSEA. The V and J ends lost 7 bases and 1 base, in that order; junction bases with no gene match: 3. This CDR3 reads CSAQGVQETQYF. Written as DNA, the CDR3 is TGCAGCGCTCAGGGGGTCCAAGAGACCCAGTACTTC. The full variable domain, in which reference TRBV29-1 and TRBJ2-5 provide the parts outside the CDR3, is SAVISQKPSRDICQRGTSLTIQCQVDSQVTMMFWYRQQPGQSLTLIATANQGSEATYESGFVIDKFPISRPNLTFSTLTVSNMSPEDSSIYLCSAQGVQETQYFGPGTRLLVL.